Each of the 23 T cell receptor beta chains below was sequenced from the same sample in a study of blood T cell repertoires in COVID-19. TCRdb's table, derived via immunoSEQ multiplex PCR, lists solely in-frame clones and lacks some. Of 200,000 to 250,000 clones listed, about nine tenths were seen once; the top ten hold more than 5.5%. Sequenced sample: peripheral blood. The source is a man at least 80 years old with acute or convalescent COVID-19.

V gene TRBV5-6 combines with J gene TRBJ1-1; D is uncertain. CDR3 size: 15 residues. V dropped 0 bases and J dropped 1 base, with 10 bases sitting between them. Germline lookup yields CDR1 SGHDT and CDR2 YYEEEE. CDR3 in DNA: TGTGCCAGCAGCTTGGTGTCAAATTGGAACACTGAAGCTTTCTTT. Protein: CASSLVSNWNTEAFF.

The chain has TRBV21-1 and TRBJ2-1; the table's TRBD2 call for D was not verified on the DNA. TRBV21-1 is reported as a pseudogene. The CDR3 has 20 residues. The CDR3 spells CASSKAKELPGFFSYNEQFF. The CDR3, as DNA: TGTGCCAGCAGCAAAGCCAAAGAGCTCCCGGGATTCTTTTCCTACAATGAGCAGTTCTTC.

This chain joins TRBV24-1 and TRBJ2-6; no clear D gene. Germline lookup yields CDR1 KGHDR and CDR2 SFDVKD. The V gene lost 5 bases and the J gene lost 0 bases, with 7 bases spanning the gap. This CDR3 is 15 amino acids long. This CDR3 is CATSGSHSGANVLTF. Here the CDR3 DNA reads TGTGCCACCAGTGGTTCCCACTCTGGGGCCAACGTCCTGACTTTC.

This chain's CDR3 is CASSYSKSGIDTQYF. DNA for the CDR3: TGTGCCAGCAGTTACTCGAAAAGCGGGATTGATACGCAGTATTTT. The genes are TRBV6-2 or TRBV6-3 and TRBJ2-3, with 7 bases identical to TRBD2. V lost 0 bases and J lost 6; bases outside the gene matches: 6. Germline CDR1 and CDR2: MNHEY and SVGEGT. The CDR3 length is 15 residues.

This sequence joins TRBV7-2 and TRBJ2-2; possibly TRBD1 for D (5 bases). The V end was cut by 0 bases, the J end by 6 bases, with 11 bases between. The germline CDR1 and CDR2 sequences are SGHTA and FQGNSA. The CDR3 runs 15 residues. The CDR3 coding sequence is TGTGCCAGCAGCTTAGCTACGACAGCCTCCGGGGAGCTGTTTTTT. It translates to CASSLATTASGELFF.

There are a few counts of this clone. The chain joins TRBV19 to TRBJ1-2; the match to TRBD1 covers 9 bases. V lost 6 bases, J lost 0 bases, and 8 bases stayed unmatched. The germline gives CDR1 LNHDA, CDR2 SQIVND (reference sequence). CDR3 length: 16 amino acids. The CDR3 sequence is CASSSTGGITNYGYTF. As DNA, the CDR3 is TGTGCCAGTAGCTCGACAGGGGGGATTACTAACTATGGCTACACCTTC.

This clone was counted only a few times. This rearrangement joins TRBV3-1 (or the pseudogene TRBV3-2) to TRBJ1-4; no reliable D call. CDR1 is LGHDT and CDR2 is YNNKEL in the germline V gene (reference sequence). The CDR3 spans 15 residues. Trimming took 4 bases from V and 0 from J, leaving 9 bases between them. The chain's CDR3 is CASSPRSATNEKLFF. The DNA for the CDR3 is TGTGCCAGCAGCCCCAGATCCGCAACTAATGAAAAACTGTTTTTT.

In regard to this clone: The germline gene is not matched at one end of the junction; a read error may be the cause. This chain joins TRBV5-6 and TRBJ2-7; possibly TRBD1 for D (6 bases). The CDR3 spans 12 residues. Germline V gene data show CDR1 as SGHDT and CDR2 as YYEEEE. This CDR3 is CASSPGNRDEIF. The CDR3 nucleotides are TGTGCCAGCAGCCCTGGGAACAGGGACGAGATCTTC.

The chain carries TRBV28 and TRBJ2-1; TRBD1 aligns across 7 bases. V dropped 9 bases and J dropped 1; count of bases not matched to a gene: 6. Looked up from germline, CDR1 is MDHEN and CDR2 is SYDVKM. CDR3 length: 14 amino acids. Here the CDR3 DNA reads TGTGCCAGTGTCAACAGGGGATCCTACAATGAGCAGTTCTTC. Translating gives CASVNRGSYNEQFF. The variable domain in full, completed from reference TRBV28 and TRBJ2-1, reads DVKVTQSSRYLVKRTGEKVFLECVQDMDHENMFWYRQDPGLGLRLIYFSYDVKMKEKGDIPEGYSVSREKKERFSLILESASTNQTSMYLCASVNRGSYNEQFFGPGTRLTVL.

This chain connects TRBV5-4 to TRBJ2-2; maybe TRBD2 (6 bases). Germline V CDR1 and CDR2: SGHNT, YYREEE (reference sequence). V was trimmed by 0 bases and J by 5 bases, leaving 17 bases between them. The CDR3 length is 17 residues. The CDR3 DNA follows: TGTGCCAGCAGCTTGGTATTAGCGGCCGCGAGGACCGGGGAGCTGTTTTTT. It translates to CASSLVLAAARTGELFF.

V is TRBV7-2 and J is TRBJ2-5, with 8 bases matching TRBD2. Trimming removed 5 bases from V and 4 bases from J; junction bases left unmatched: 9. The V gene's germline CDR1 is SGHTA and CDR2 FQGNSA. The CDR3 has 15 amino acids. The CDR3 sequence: CASSGGGGGRETQYF. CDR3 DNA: TGTGCCAGCAGCGGTGGTGGCGGGGGGCGAGAGACCCAGTACTTC.

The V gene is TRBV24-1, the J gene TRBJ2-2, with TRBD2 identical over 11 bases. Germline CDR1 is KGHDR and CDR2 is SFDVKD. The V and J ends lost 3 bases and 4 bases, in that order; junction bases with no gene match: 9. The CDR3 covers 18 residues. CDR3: CATSDPGLAGDRTGELFF. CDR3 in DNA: TGTGCCACCAGTGATCCCGGACTAGCGGGCGACCGCACCGGGGAGCTGTTTTTT.

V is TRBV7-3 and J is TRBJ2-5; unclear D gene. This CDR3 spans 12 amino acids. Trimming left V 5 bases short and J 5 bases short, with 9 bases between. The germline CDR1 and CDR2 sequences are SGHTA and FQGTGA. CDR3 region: CASSENGETQYF. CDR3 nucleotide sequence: TGTGCCAGCAGCGAGAACGGGGAGACCCAGTACTTC.

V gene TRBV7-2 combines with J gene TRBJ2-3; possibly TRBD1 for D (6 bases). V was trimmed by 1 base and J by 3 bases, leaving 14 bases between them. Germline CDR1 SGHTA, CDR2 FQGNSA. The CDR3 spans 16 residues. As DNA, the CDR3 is TGTGCCAGCAGCTTAGGAGGTGGCCAGGGGACAGATACGCAGTATTTT. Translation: CASSLGGGQGTDTQYF. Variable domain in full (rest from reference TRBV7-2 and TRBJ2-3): GAGVSQSPSNKVTEKGKDVELRCDPISGHTALYWYRQSLGQGLEFLIYFQGNSAPDKSGLPSDRFSAERTGGSVSTLTIQRTQQEDSAVYLCASSLGGGQGTDTQYFGPGTRLTVL.

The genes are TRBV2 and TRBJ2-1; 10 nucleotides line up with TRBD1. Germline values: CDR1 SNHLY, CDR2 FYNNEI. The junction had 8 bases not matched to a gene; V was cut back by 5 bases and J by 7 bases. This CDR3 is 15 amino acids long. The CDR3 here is CASSLTGTGANEQFF. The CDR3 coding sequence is TGTGCCAGCAGTTTAACCGGGACAGGGGCGAATGAGCAGTTCTTC.

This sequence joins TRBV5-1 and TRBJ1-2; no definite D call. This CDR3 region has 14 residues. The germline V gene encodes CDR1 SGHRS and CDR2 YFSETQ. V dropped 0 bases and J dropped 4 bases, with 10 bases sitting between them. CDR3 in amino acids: CASSLAAGAYGYTF. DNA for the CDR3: TGCGCCAGCAGCTTGGCCGCGGGTGCCTATGGCTACACCTTC.

CDR3 nucleotide sequence: TGCGCCAGCAGCCCCGGAGGGGTATCGGGACAAGAGACCCAGTACTTC. It codes for CASSPGGVSGQETQYF. The V call is TRBV5-1, the J call TRBJ2-5, with D possibly matching TRBD2 (6 bases). There are 16 residues in the CDR3. The germline CDR1 and CDR2 sequences are SGHRS and YFSETQ. Trimming cost V 4 bases and J 2 bases, with 18 bases left between them.

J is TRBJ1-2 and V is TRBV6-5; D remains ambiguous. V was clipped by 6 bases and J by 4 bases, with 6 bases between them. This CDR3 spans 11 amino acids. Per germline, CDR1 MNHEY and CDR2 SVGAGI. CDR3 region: CASSWSYGYTF. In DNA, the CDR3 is TGTGCCAGCAGCTGGAGCTATGGCTACACCTTC.

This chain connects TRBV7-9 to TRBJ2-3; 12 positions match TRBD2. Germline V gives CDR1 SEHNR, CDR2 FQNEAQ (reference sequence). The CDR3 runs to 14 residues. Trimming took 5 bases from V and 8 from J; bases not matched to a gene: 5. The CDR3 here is CASSVLAGGGTQYF. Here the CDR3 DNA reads TGTGCCAGCAGCGTCCTAGCGGGAGGGGGTACGCAGTATTTT.

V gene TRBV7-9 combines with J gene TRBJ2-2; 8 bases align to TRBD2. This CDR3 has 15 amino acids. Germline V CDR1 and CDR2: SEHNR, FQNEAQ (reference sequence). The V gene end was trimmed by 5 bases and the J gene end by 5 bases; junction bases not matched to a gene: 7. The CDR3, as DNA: TGTGCCAGCAGCCCTCCCCGGGGGGGGACCGGGGAGCTGTTTTTT. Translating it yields CASSPPRGGTGELFF.

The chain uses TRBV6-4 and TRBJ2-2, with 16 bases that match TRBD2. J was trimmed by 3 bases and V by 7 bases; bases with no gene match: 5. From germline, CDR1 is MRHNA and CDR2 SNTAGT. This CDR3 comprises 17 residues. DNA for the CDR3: TGTGCCAGCACCCCGGGACTAGCGGGAGGGTACACCGGGGAGCTGTTTTTT. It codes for CASTPGLAGGYTGELFF.

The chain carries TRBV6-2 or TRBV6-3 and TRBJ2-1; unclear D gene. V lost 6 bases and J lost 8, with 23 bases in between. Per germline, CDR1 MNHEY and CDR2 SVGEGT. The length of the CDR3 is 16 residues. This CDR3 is CASSSPQRRVSDEQFF. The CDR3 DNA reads TGTGCCAGCAGCTCCCCCCAGCGACGGGTAAGCGATGAGCAGTTCTTC.

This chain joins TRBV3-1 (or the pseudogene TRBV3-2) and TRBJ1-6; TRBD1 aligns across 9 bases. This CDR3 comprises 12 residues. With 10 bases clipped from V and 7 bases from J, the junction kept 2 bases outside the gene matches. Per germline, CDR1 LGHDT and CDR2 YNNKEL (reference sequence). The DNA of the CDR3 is TGTGCCATCGGACAGGGGAATTCACCCCTCCACTTT. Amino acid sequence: CAIGQGNSPLHF.